The rows below give T cell receptor beta chains drawn from one sample of a study of T-cell memory formation after mild COVID-19. TCRdb ran MiXCR on the 5' RACE reads and lists one entry per CDR3 protein. The sample carries 150,000 or so distinct CDR3 sequences, about 25% recorded once. What was sequenced was PBMCs or a T cell subset sorted from them (not recorded which). The origin of the receptors is an adult woman who had mild COVID-19 (a few samples of this study predate the infection). Cell type and time point are not known. Both conserved end residues are part of each CDR3. A D gene is named only where the DNA matches it firmly. Clone size appears in some rows only: once, few, many, or a class for an expanded clone.

abundance	v_gene	j_gene	d_gene	len	CDR3nt	CDR3aa
.	TRBV24-1	TRBJ2-2	TRBD1	14	TGTGCCGTCAAGACAGGGGTGGGCACCGGGGAGCTGTTTTTT	CAVKTGVGTGELFF
.	TRBV5-1	TRBJ1-5	.	10	TGCGCCAGCAACACTCAGCCCCAGCATTTT	CASNTQPQHF
many	TRBV7-9	TRBJ2-5	TRBD1	13	TGTGCCAGCAGCTTACCCAGGGGGGAGACCCAGTACTTC	CASSLPRGETQYF
.	TRBV9	TRBJ1-2	TRBD1	15	TGTGCCAGCAGCGTGGGGGGACAGGCCCTCTATGGCTACACCTTC	CASSVGGQALYGYTF
few	TRBV5-5	TRBJ2-7	.	14	TGTGCCAGCAGCCGTACGACGGGGGCCTACGAGCAGTACTTC	CASSRTTGAYEQYF
.	TRBV9	TRBJ1-2	TRBD1	13	TGTGCCAGCAGCGTGGGGACAGGGAAGGGCTACACCTTC	CASSVGTGKGYTF
.	TRBV7-2	TRBJ2-7	.	15	TGTGCCAGCAGCTTAGGGGGCGGGCAAACCTACGAGCAGTACTTC	CASSLGGGQTYEQYF
many	TRBV20-1	TRBJ2-3	TRBD2	16	TGCAGTGCTAGAGATATAGCGGGGGGGGAAACAGATACGCAGTATTTT	CSARDIAGGETDTQYF
few	TRBV29-1	TRBJ2-1	.	12	TGCAGCGTTGAAGATATGGTTGTCGAGCAGTTCTTC	CSVEDMVVEQFF
.	TRBV12-3/TRBV12-4	TRBJ1-6	.	14	TGTGCCAGCAGACGGGGGACCTATAATTCACCCCTCCACTTT	CASRRGTYNSPLHF
.	TRBV5-1	TRBJ1-2	.	15	TGCGCCAGCAGCTTGGTTCCGGGGGTATCCTATGGCTACACCTTC	CASSLVPGVSYGYTF